These 6 T cell receptor beta chains came from one sample sequenced in a study of blood T cell repertoires in COVID-19. Repertoires were generated with immunoSEQ multiplex PCR, while TCRdb's copy carries only in-frame clones and drops some. The sample lists 95,000 or so clones; approximately 80% were seen once. Sequences were obtained from peripheral blood. These receptor sequences come from a human donor in a cohort sampled during active COVID-19.

The chain is built from TRBV15 and TRBJ2-7; 7 bases match TRBD1. The V segment lost 5 bases and the J segment 2 bases; nucleotides outside the gene matches: 9. The CDR3 has 15 residues. Germline V lookup: CDR1 LNHNV, CDR2 YYDKDF (reference sequence). The CDR3 nucleotides read TGTGCCACCAGCCGCTCTAAGGGGGCTGCCTACGAGCAGTACTTC. Its protein product is CATSRSKGAAYEQYF.

This sequence joins TRBV11-3 and TRBJ2-1; 8 nucleotides line up with TRBD2. This CDR3 is built from 16 residues. Trimming took 5 bases from V and 3 from J; bases not matched to a gene: 9. Germline values: CDR1 SGHNT, CDR2 YENEEA. In DNA, the CDR3 is TGTGCCAGCAGCCTAAGGGGGGCGGGAGGCTACAATGAGCAGTTCTTC. As protein: CASSLRGAGGYNEQFF.

This clone was counted a few times. J is TRBJ2-7 and V is TRBV6-6; D is possibly TRBD2 (5 bases). The length of the CDR3 is 14 residues. Germline CDR1 reads MNHNY; CDR2 reads SVGAGI (reference sequence). V was cut by 2 bases and J by 2 bases, with 10 bases left in between. CDR3 loop: CASSYVGATYEQYF. DNA for the CDR3: TGTGCCAGCAGTTACGTGGGAGCCACCTACGAGCAGTACTTC.

This chain connects TRBV7-9 to TRBJ1-2, with TRBD1 matching 9 bases. The length of the CDR3 is 15 residues. Germline V gene sequence: CDR1 SEHNR, CDR2 FQNEAQ (reference sequence). The junction had 8 bases not matched to a gene; V was cut back by 5 bases and J by 4 bases. The CDR3, as DNA: TGTGCCAGCAGCCCTCAGGACAGGGGAGTCTATGGCTACACCTTC. Translation gives CASSPQDRGVYGYTF.

V gene TRBV28 combines with J gene TRBJ1-6; possible D gene TRBD1, 5 bases. V lost 4 bases to trimming and J lost 0 bases, with 10 bases between them. Germline-derived CDR1 and CDR2 are MDHEN and SYDVKM. The CDR3 contains 16 residues. Written as DNA, the CDR3 is TGTGCCAGCAGTTCCCTGGGGGGCTCCTATAATTCACCCCTCCACTTT. It encodes CASSSLGGSYNSPLHF.

CDR3 loop: CASSLGLAGEDEQYF. The CDR3, as DNA: TGTGCCAGCTCACTAGGACTAGCGGGAGAAGACGAGCAGTACTTC. The chain uses TRBV18 and TRBJ2-7, with TRBD2 matching over 13 bases. The CDR3 is 15 residues long. With V trimmed by 4 bases and J by 5 bases, 5 bases remained unmatched. Per germline, CDR1 KGHSH and CDR2 LQKENI.